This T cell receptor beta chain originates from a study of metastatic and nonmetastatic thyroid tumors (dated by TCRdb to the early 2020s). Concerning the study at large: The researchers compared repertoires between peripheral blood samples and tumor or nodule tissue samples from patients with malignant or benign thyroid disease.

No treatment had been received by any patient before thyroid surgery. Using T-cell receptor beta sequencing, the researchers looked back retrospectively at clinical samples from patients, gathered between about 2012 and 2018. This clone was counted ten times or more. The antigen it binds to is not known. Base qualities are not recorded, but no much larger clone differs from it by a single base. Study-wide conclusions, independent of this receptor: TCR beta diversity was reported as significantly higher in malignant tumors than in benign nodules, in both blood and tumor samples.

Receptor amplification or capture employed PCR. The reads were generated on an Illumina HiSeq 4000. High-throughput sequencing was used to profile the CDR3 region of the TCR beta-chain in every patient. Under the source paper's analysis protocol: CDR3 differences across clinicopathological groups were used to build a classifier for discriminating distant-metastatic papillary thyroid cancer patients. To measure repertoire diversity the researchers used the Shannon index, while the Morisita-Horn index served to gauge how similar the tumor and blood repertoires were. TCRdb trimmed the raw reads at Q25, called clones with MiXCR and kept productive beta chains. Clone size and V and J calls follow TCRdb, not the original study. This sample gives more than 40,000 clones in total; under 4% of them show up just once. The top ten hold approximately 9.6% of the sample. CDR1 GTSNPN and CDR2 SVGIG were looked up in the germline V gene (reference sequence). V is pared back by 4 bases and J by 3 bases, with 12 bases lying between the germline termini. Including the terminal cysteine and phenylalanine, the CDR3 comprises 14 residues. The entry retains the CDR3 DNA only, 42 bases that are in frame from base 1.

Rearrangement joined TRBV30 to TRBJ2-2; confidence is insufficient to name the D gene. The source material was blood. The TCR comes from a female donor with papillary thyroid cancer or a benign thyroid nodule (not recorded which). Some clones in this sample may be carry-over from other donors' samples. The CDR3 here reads CAWTLPTDTGELFF. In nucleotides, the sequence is TGTGCCTGGACTCTCCCGACCGACACCGGGGAGCTGTTTTTT.